Below, 3 T cell receptor beta chains from the same sample are listed, as sequenced in a study of tumor-infiltrating lymphocytes in primary liver carcinoma. From roughly 470 ng total RNA, TCR beta cDNA was generated with a primer in the constant region. Libraries for TCR beta were built through three nested multiplex PCR rounds, which together made up a slightly modified ARM-PCR procedure. In the first two PCR rounds, TRBV1-TRBV30 forward primers were paired with a C-beta reverse primer, and each round lasted 10 cycles. TCRdb passed the multiplex PCR reads through MiXCR, listing each CDR3 protein once. The table has about 120,000 distinct CDR3 sequences, about two thirds seen once; the top ten hold roughly 7.3%. Joint extraction of RNA and DNA used about 17-30 mg of bulk tissue that was unsorted. The material sequenced was tumor-adjacent normal liver tissue. The source of these receptors is a woman between 55 and 75 years old with primary liver carcinoma and hepatitis B virus infection.

Here the CDR3 reads CASIQIQGTEQFF. The CDR3 DNA reads as TGTGCCAGCATCCAAATCCAGGGGACGGAGCAGTTCTTC. This sequence joins TRBV12-3 or TRBV12-4 and TRBJ2-1, with TRBD1 as a possible D gene (6 bases). The V gene lost 7 bases and the J gene lost 10 bases, with 17 bases spanning the gap. The length of the CDR3 is 13 residues.

As regards this clonotype: The junction differs from germline at one of its ends, possibly a read error. The gene calls are TRBV10-3 and TRBJ1-1; D is unclear. Germline values: CDR1 ENHRY, CDR2 SYGVKD. The CDR3 consists of 12 residues. CDR3 residues: CVISEPGGEAFF. The CDR3 region has the DNA TGTGTCATCAGTGAGCCAGGCGGTGAAGCTTTCTTT.

This clonotype was counted a few times. V is TRBV11-2 and J is TRBJ2-7, with 7 nucleotides matching TRBD2. This CDR3 has 17 amino acids. Germline V lookup: CDR1 SGHAT, CDR2 FQNNGV. The V gene end was trimmed by 4 bases and the J gene end by 7 bases; junction bases not matched to a gene: 19. CDR3 in DNA: TGTGCCAGCAGCTACAACCAGCCGAGACTAGCTGGCGAGGAGCAGTACTTC. It yields the protein CASSYNQPRLAGEEQYF.